Here is one T cell receptor (beta chain) with its context. This clonotype was observed many times. Its cognate antigen has yet to be identified. No qualities accompany the bases; no much larger clone lies one base away. These data originate in a study of neurological immune-mediated disorders (dated by TCRdb to the late 2010s). Regarding the research as a whole: The study compared peripheral blood TCR-beta repertoires of HTLV-I-associated myelopathy (HAM/TSP) patients, multiple sclerosis patients and healthy controls using UMI-based sequencing. The 106 TCR-beta libraries covered PBMC samples along with longitudinal samples, technical triplicates, and paired sorted CD4+ and CD8+ T-cell subsets. The cohort comprised approximately 67 subjects: around 15 HAM/TSP patients, 35 or so multiple sclerosis patients and around 20 healthy controls.

cDNA synthesis used template-switch 5'RACE with a primer carrying a 10-nucleotide random unique molecular identifier tagging each TCR transcript. Over 180 million TCR-beta sequences, covering 15-18 subjects, were produced in each sequencing run. The RNeasy kit was used for extraction of total RNA. TCR-beta VDJ regions were amplified with primers for the TCR constant region and the 5'RACE anchor, using the KAPA Real-time Library Amplification kit. Sample indexes and Illumina adaptors were added in a first PCR, and a second PCR then increased library yield. After Ampure bead purification, the TCR product of roughly 650 bp was size-selected on a 2% E-gel SizeSelection system. Before pooling, libraries had their quality checked on a Bioanalyzer, their concentration measured with Qubit, and their quantity determined with the Kapa Library Quantification kit. Paired-end 2 x 150 bp sequencing of the libraries was performed on an Illumina HiSeq 2500. To increase sequence diversity, about 25-30% phiX was spiked into each library pool. The original pipeline was this. Quality-filtered reads were processed with the UMI-based MiGEC pipeline, and over 80% of raw TCR sequences were removed by the MiGEC pipeline during error correction. VDJ genes were aligned to IMGT germline references, and each clonotype was defined by a unique CDR3 amino acid sequence together with V-J genes. Clonal expansion, Shannon diversity and CDR3 relatedness were evaluated with VDJtools (CalcPairwiseDistances, ClusterSamples), while phylogenetic trees were built in CLCbio workbench. Using coefficient-of-variation modelling across technical triplicates, the study counted a clone as expanded if it had at least 8 unique UMIs. TCRdb cleaned the public reads at Q25 with fastp, built clones with MiXCR and kept in-frame beta chains. Under each unique CDR3 protein, matching rows form one entry showing the most common genes and DNA. The V and J calls reflect TCRdb's pipeline rather than the authors' work. In all, the sample holds tens of thousands of distinct CDR3 sequences, and 10% to 15% of those were seen once. Approximately 14% of the sample is in the top ten clones.

Libraries from unsorted PBMCs were made from 2 million PBMCs kept in RNAlater at -80 degrees C until RNA extraction. PBMCs were separated from peripheral blood using Ficoll-Hypaque density gradient centrifugation and then cryopreserved in liquid nitrogen. The CDR3 spans 13 residues, from the cysteine through the phenylalanine. The sequence is cut down to CDR3 DNA, 39 bases in frame from base 1. Cut back by 0 bases and 2 bases, the V and J ends lie 7 bases apart. Per the germline V gene (reference sequence), DFQATT is the CDR1 and SNEGSKA is the CDR2. Study-wide conclusions, independent of this receptor: TCR clonal expansion was highest in HAM/TSP patients and lowest in MS patients, with MS patients falling below even healthy controls. Across subjects, expanded clones never shared an identical CDR3 amino acid sequence, which suggests that the TCR-beta repertoires in every group were private.

Sequenced sample: PBMCs. The TCR comes from a woman aged 55-70 years with HTLV-1-associated myelopathy (HAM/TSP). The chain was built from TRBV20-1 and TRBJ1-2; no D gene is confidently identified. The base sequence is TGCAGTGCTAGAGATGGTGCGAACTATGGCTACACCTTC. Translated, this is CSARDGANYGYTF.